The T cell receptor beta chain described here comes from a study of blood T cell repertoires in COVID-19. The overall study: Samples of COVID-19 (acute and convalescent) were obtained from the United States, Italy and Spain.

Assay used: immunoSEQ multiplex PCR; TCRdb lists only in-frame clones, some missing. The data show fewer than 450,000 clones, 88% seen once. Germline lookup yields CDR1 SGHDT and CDR2 YYEEEE. The V and J ends lost 4 bases and 8 bases respectively, with 18 bases between them. The CDR3 totals 15 residues. The cohort comprised adults aged 18 to 89 years residing in 24 US areas. Recovered status in Cohort 3 required two negative PCRs, clearance, or symptom resolution. This TCR derives from a woman younger than 35 who had recovered from COVID-19. The chain has TRBV5-6 and TRBJ1-4; a weak D match, TRBD1 (6 bases). Sequenced: PBMCs or T cells enriched from blood (not recorded which). In DNA form, the CDR3 reads TGTGCCAGCAGCGGTATGGGGGGGCGGAAAGAAAAACTGTTTTTT. It translates to CASSGMGGRKEKLFF.